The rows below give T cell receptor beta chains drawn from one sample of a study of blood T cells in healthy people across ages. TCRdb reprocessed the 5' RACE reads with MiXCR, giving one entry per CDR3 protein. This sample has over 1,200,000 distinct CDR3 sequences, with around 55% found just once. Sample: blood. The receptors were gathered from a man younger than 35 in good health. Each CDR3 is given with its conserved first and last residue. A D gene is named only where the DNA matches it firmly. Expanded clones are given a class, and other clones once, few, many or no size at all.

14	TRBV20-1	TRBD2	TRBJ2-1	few	TGCAGTGCTAGATATAGCGGGAGTCGGGGTGAGCAGTTCTTC	CSARYSGSRGEQFF
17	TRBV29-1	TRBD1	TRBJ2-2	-	TGCAGCGTTCCAAGTCCCGGGACAGTTTCGAACACCGGGGAGCTGTTTTTT	CSVPSPGTVSNTGELFF
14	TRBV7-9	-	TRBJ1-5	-	TGTGCCAGCAGCTTAGACGGGGGACGTCAGCCCCAGCATTTT	CASSLDGGRQPQHF
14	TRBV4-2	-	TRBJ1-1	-	TGTGCCAGCAGCCAAGTAATGATGAACACTGAAGCTTTCTTT	CASSQVMMNTEAFF
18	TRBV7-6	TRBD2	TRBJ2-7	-	TGTGCCAGCAGCTTAGCGCCCAGGACTAGCGGGAGTACGTACGAGCAGTACTTC	CASSLAPRTSGSTYEQYF
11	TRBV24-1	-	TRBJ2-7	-	TGTGCCACCAGTGATTTAAACGAGCAGTACTTC	CATSDLNEQYF
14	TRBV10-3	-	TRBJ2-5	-	TGTGCCATCAGTGAGCCCGTTAGGGGGGAGACCCAGTACTTC	CAISEPVRGETQYF
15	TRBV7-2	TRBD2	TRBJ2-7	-	TGTGCCAGCAGCGGCTGGACTAGCGAAAAGTCCGAGCAGTACTTC	CASSGWTSEKSEQYF
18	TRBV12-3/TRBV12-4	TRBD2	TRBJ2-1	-	TGTGCCAGCAGTTTAGGGGGGACTACCTCCAGACACTACAATGAGCAGTTCTTC	CASSLGGTTSRHYNEQFF
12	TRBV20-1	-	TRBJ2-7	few	TGCAGTGCTACTAGCAAAACCTACGAGCAGTACTTC	CSATSKTYEQYF
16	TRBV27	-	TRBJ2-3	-	TGTGCCAGCAGTTTAGCCACGGGGAGTAGCACAGATACGCAGTATTTT	CASSLATGSSTDTQYF
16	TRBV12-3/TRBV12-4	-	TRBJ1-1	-	TGTGCCAGCAGTTGGGTACGGACCCGATCCTCCACTGAAGCTTTCTTT	CASSWVRTRSSTEAFF
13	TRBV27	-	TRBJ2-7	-	TGTGCCACGGGGGCAGGGCCTCCCTACGAGCAGTACTTC	CATGAGPPYEQYF
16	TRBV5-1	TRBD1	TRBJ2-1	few	TGCGCCAGCAGTTATACCGGGACAGGGGCCTACAATGAGCAGTTCTTC	CASSYTGTGAYNEQFF
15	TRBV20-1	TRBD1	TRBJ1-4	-	TGCAGTGCTGGCAGGGGGTTTCCGCCTAATGAAAAACTGTTTTTT	CSAGRGFPPNEKLFF
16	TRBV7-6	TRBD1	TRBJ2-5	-	TGTGCCAGCAGCCCCAGGACAGGGGTCCCGGGAGAGACCCAGTACTTC	CASSPRTGVPGETQYF
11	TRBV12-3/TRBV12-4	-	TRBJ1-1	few	TGTGCCAGCAGCTATCTCACTGAAGCTTTCTTT	CASSYLTEAFF
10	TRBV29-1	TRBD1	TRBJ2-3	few	TGCAGCGTTGCGGGACAGGGGCTGTATTTT	CSVAGQGLYF
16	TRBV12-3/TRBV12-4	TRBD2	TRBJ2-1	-	TGTGCCAGCAGCCGGGGACTAGCGGGAGGTTTTGATGAGCAGTTCTTC	CASSRGLAGGFDEQFF
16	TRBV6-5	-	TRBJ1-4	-	TGTGCCAGCAGTTACCGAGGACCGACAACTAATGAAAAACTGTTTTTT	CASSYRGPTTNEKLFF
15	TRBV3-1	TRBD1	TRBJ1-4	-	TGTGCCAGCAGCCAACGACAGGGGGTGGGTGAAAAACTGTTTTTT	CASSQRQGVGEKLFF
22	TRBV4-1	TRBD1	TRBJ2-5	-	TGCGCCAGCAGCCAAGGAGTAATTATGAAATCTGACAGGGAAGGGAACCAAGAGACCCAGTACTTC	CASSQGVIMKSDREGNQETQYF
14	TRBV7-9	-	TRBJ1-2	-	TGTGCCACCGAGACGATCGGGAGCTCCTATGGCTACACCTTC	CATETIGSSYGYTF
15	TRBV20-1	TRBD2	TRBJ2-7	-	TGCAGTGCTAGAGATCGGAGCGGGAGAATGGGCGAGCAGTACTTC	CSARDRSGRMGEQYF
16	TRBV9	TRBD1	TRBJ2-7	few	TGTGCCAGCAGCGTAGAGTTTGAGGACAGGGGCTACGAGCAGTACTTC	CASSVEFEDRGYEQYF
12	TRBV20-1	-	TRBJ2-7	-	TGCAGTGCGGACCGAACTTCGTACGAGCAGTACTTC	CSADRTSYEQYF
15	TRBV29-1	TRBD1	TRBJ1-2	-	TGCAGCGTTGAAGTTTTCAGGGGGCGAAGCTATGGCTACACCTTC	CSVEVFRGRSYGYTF
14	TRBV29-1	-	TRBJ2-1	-	TGCAGCGTTGCAAGGCCCCTTAGGGGGAATGAGCAGTTCTTC	CSVARPLRGNEQFF
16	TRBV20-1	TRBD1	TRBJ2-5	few	TGCAGTGCCAACCTAGTGGACAGGGGTTTCGGAGAGACCCAGTACTTC	CSANLVDRGFGETQYF
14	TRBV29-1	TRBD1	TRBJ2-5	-	TGCAGCGTTACCGGGACAGGGGCAGTGGAGACCCAGTACTTC	CSVTGTGAVETQYF
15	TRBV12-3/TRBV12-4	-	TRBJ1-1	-	TGTGCCAGCAGTCCACTCAGGGGACCGAACACTGAAGCTTTCTTT	CASSPLRGPNTEAFF
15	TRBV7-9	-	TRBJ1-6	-	TGTGCCAGCAGCTACGACACCCAAGCCGGTTCACCCCTCCACTTT	CASSYDTQAGSPLHF
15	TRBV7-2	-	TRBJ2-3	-	TGTGCCAGCAGCTTGGGGGGGACAGAAACAGATACGCAGTATTTT	CASSLGGTETDTQYF
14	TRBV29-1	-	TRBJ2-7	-	TGCAGCGTTGGGGGGATGGGGAGCTCCTACGAGCAGTACTTC	CSVGGMGSSYEQYF
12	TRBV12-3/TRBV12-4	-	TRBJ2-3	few	TGTGCCAGCAGTTTAATTGAGGATACGCAGTATTTT	CASSLIEDTQYF
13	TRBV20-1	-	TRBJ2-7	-	TGCAGTGCTACATCGGGACTCCAATACGAGCAGTACTTC	CSATSGLQYEQYF
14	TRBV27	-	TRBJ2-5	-	TGTGCCAGCAGCCCAGCATTGTACCAAGAGACCCAGTACTTC	CASSPALYQETQYF
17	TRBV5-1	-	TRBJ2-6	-	TGCGCCAGCAGCCCCGGCTTAGTCCCCTCTGGGGCCAACGTCCTGACTTTC	CASSPGLVPSGANVLTF
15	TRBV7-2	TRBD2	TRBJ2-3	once	TGTGCCAGCAGGAGGCCCGGGACTAGCTCAGATACGCAGTATTTT	CASRRPGTSSDTQYF
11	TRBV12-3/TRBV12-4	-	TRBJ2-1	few	TGTGCCAGCAGTCCTGCTTATGAGCAGTTCTTC	CASSPAYEQFF
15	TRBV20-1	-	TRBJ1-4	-	TGCAGTGCTAGACCCACAGGGAGAACTAATGAAAAACTGTTTTTT	CSARPTGRTNEKLFF
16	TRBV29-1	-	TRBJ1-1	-	TGCAGCGTCGTGACAGCTCACCCGGGGCTGAACACTGAAGCTTTCTTT	CSVVTAHPGLNTEAFF
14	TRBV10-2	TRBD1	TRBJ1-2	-	TGCGCCATACGGACAGGCCTTGGAAACTATGGCTACACCTTC	CAIRTGLGNYGYTF
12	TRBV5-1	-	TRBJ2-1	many	TGTGCCAGTTCCCGGACTAACAATGAGCAGTTCTTC	CASSRTNNEQFF
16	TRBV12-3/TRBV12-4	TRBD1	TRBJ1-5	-	TGTGCCAGCAGTTTTAGCATAGGGACAGGGGATCAGCCCCAGCATTTT	CASSFSIGTGDQPQHF
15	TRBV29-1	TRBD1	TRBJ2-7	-	TGCAGCGTTGAAGATAGGGGGACAGGGGGGTACGAGCAGTACTTC	CSVEDRGTGGYEQYF
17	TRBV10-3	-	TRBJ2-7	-	TGTGCCATCAGTGAGTCGGATGTCCAGGGGTTCGGCTACGAGCAGTACTTC	CAISESDVQGFGYEQYF
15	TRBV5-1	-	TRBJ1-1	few	TGCGCCAGCAGCTATTCAGGTGCCCTGGGCACTGAAGCTTTCTTT	CASSYSGALGTEAFF
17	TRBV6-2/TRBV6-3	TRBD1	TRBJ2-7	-	TGTGCCAGCAGTTACTCTAGAAGGACAGGGGGCTGGGGCGAGCAGTACTTC	CASSYSRRTGGWGEQYF
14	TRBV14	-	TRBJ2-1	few	TGTGCCAGCAGCCGGGGAGATATGTGGAATGAGCAGTTCTTC	CASSRGDMWNEQFF